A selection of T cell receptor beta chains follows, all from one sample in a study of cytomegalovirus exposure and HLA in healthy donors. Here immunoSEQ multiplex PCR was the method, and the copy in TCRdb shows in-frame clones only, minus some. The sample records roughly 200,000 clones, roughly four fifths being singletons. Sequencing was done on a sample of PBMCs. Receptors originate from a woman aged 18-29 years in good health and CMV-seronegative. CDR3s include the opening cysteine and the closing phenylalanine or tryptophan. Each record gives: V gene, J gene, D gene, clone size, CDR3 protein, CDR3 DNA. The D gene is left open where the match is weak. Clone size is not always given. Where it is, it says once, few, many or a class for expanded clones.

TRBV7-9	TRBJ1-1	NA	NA	CSSSSLRTGRLNTEAFF	TGTTCCAGCAGCTCCCTTCGAACGGGGAGATTGAACACTGAAGCTTTCTTT
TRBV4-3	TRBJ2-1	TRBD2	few	CASSQDGGLAGVVNEQFF	TGCGCCAGCAGCCAAGATGGAGGACTAGCGGGAGTAGTCAATGAGCAGTTCTTC
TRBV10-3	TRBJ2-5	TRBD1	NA	CAISEFRDRGFGTQYF	TGTGCCATCAGTGAGTTCCGGGACAGGGGATTTGGGACCCAGTACTTC
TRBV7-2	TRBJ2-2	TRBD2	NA	CASSFSLAGGAGELFF	TGTGCCAGCAGCTTCTCACTAGCGGGAGGGGCCGGGGAGCTGTTTTTT
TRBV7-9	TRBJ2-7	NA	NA	CASSSDSGPEQYF	TGTGCCAGCAGCTCGGATTCAGGGCCCGAGCAGTACTTC
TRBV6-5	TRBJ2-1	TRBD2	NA	CASRTFGRASNEQFF	TGTGCCAGTCGTACGTTCGGGAGGGCCTCGAATGAGCAGTTCTTC
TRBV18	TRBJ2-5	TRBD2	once	CASSPLAGVRETQYF	TGTGCCAGCTCACCACTAGCGGGAGTCAGGGAGACCCAGTACTTC
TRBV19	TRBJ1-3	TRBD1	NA	CASSLRDRGGGNTIYF	TGTGCCAGTAGTCTCAGGGACAGGGGTGGAGGAAACACCATATATTTT
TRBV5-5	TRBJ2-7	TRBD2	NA	CASSLGTSGSREQYF	TGTGCCAGCAGCTTGGGGACTAGCGGGAGTCGGGAGCAGTACTTC
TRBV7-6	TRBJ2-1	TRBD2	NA	CASSLGVAGALTYNEQFF	TGTGCCAGCAGCTTAGGGGTAGCGGGAGCTCTCACCTACAATGAGCAGTTCTTC
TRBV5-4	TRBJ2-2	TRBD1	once	CASSLGRDRDTGELFF	TGTGCCAGCAGCTTAGGAAGGGACAGAGACACCGGGGAGCTGTTTTTT
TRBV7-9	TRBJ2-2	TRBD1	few	CSSTGDAGELFF	TGTTCCAGCACAGGGGATGCGGGGGAGCTGTTTTTT
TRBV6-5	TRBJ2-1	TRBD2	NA	CASSYMGGSFYNEQFF	TGTGCCAGCAGCTACATGGGGGGGTCCTTTTACAATGAGCAGTTCTTC
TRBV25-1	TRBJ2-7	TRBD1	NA	CASSLTGATYEQYF	TGTGCCAGCAGTTTGACAGGGGCAACCTACGAGCAGTACTTC
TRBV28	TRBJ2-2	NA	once	CASSFAREVRGELFF	TGTGCCAGCAGTTTTGCCCGGGAAGTGCGCGGGGAGCTGTTTTTT
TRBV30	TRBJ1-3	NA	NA	CAWSVKSSGNTIYF	TGTGCCTGGAGTGTAAAGAGCTCTGGAAACACCATATATTTT
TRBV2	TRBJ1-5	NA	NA	CASSEGGIGYQPQHF	TGTGCCAGCAGTGAAGGAGGGATTGGGTATCAGCCCCAGCATTTT
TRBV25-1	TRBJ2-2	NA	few	CASRQEGNTGELFF	TGTGCCAGCAGACAGGAGGGGAACACCGGGGAGCTGTTTTTT
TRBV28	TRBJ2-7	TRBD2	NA	CASSSRSGLAEFEQYF	TGTGCCAGCAGTTCTCGATCGGGACTAGCGGAATTCGAGCAGTACTTC
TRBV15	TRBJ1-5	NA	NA	CATSRDRPNQPQHF	TGTGCCACCAGCAGGGACAGACCGAATCAGCCCCAGCATTTT
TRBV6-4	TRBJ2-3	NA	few	CASSDSGGGADTQYF	TGTGCCAGCAGTGACTCGGGGGGTGGGGCAGATACGCAGTATTTT
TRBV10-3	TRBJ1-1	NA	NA	CAISESKGVSNTEAFF	TGTGCCATCAGTGAGTCGAAAGGGGTTTCGAACACTGAAGCTTTCTTT
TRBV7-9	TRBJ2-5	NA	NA	CSSSLALGAETQYF	TGTTCCAGCAGCTTAGCCCTGGGGGCAGAGACCCAGTACTTC
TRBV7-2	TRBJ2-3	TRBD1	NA	CASSGQGLDTQYF	TGTGCCAGCTCGGGACAGGGTCTAGATACGCAGTATTTT
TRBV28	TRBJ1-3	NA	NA	CASSSLQLPFSGNTIYF	TGTGCCAGCAGTTCCTTACAATTACCGTTCTCTGGAAACACCATATATTTT
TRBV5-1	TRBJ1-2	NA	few	CASSLGAYGYTF	TGCGCCAGCAGCTTGGGGGCCTATGGCTACACCTTC
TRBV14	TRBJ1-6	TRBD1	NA	CASSQTTGVNSPLHF	TGTGCCAGCAGCCAGACGACAGGGGTAAATTCACCCCTCCACTTT
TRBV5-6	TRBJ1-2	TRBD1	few	CASSLVQGDLYGYTF	TGTGCCAGCAGCTTGGTACAGGGGGACCTCTATGGCTACACCTTC
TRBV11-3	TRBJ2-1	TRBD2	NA	CASSSRLAWNEQFF	TGTGCCAGCAGCTCCAGACTAGCTTGGAATGAGCAGTTCTTC
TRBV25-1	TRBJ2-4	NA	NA	CASSEYDKTGINIQYF	TGTGCCAGCAGTGAATATGATAAGACAGGAATAAACATTCAGTACTTC
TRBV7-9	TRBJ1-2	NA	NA	CSSSPGLNYGYTF	TGTTCCAGCAGCCCCGGACTTAACTATGGCTACACCTTC
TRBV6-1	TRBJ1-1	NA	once	CASSFRVNTEAFF	TGTGCCAGCAGTTTTCGGGTGAACACTGAAGCTTTCTTT
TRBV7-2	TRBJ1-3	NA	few	CASSLGGSPGNTIYF	TGTGCCAGCAGCTTAGGGGGCAGTCCTGGAAACACCATATATTTT